The 2 T cell receptor beta chains below all came from one sample that was sequenced in a study of blood T cell repertoires in COVID-19. Libraries were prepared by immunoSEQ multiplex PCR; TCRdb keeps only in-frame clonotypes and omits some of them. The sample yields some 87,000 clones, about 81% seen once. The sample consisted of peripheral blood. These TCRs come from a human donor in a cohort sampled during active COVID-19.

This chain links TRBV11-2 with TRBJ2-4; TRBD2 matches 12 bases. The CDR3 loop spans 17 amino acids. V shed 4 bases, J shed 4 bases, and the junction held 8 bases outside the gene matches. Germline CDR1 SGHAT, CDR2 FQNNGV. CDR3 residues: CASSSHLAGGPKNIQYF. CDR3 DNA: TGTGCCAGCAGCTCCCATCTAGCGGGGGGGCCAAAAAACATTCAGTACTTC.

The chain links TRBV2 to TRBJ1-1, with TRBD1 as a possible D gene (6 bases). The length of the CDR3 is 16 residues. Germline CDR1 reads SNHLY; CDR2 reads FYNNEI. V was shortened by 1 base and J by 3 bases, with 15 bases between the two germline ends. Here the CDR3 DNA reads TGTGCCAGCAGTGAAGGTCTGGGGAAGGGGGACACTGAAGCTTTCTTT. Its translation: CASSEGLGKGDTEAFF.